This TCR beta chain stems from a study of beta chain features in type 1 diabetes. Overall study: The examined sorted cells totaled roughly 110,000,000 across samples.

Without exception, sorted populations had purity beyond 95%. Remarks on this clone: Its cognate antigen is unknown.

Whole-study results and caveats: Researchers caution that PCR might favor shorter templates, equally among patients and controls. Among type 1 diabetes patients, VDJ junctions had fewer insertions and more deletions. In all four CD4+ subsets, TCRB CDR3 length was significantly, moderately reduced in type 1 diabetes.

Reverse transcribing all isolated RNA meant expressed TCRB transcripts were sequenced. TCRdb keeps only in-frame clones here, not all; method: immunoSEQ multiplex PCR. The sample holds some 360,000 clones, roughly 9.8% seen once. The source is a man under 40 with type 1 diabetes. The sequencing sample was made of central memory CD4+ T cells from blood.

In DNA form, the CDR3 reads TGCGCCAGCAGTCGCGGACAGGAGGGGGACATTCAGTACTTC. The encoded protein is CASSRGQEGDIQYF. The V call is TRBV5-1, the J call TRBJ2-4; the D gene is possibly TRBD1 (7 bases). This CDR3 contains 14 residues. Trimming took 5 bases from V and 8 from J, leaving 17 bases between them. The germline V gene encodes CDR1 SGHRS and CDR2 YFSETQ.